The 23 T cell receptor beta chains reported below all come from one sample, sequenced in a study of T-cell memory formation after mild COVID-19. TCRdb redid the calling of the 5' RACE reads with MiXCR, one entry per CDR3 protein. The repertoire holds approximately 300,000 distinct CDR3 sequences, with roughly a fifth as singletons. Sequenced material: PBMCs or a T cell subset sorted from them (not recorded which). These receptor sequences come from a man between 18 and 29 years old who had mild COVID-19 (a few samples of this study predate the infection). Cell type and time point are not known.

The V call is TRBV5-1, the J call TRBJ1-6, with TRBD1 as a possible D gene (6 bases). The CDR3 is made up of 20 amino acids. V was cut by 4 bases and J by 0 bases, with 23 bases left in between. Germline V gives CDR1 SGHRS, CDR2 YFSETQ. For the CDR3, the DNA is TGCGCCAGCAGCGCCAGGGGTGTCGTGACCTCGGGCTCCTATAATTCACCCCTCCACTTT. Protein: CASSARGVVTSGSYNSPLHF. The full variable domain, with the rest looked up from reference TRBV5-1 and TRBJ1-6, is KAGVTQTPRYLIKTRGQQVTLSCSPISGHRSVSWYQQTPGQGLQFLFEYFSETQRNKGNFPGRFSGRQFSNSRSEMNVSTLELGDSALYLCASSARGVVTSGSYNSPLHFGNGTRLTVT.

This clonotype was picked up a small number of times. The chain couples TRBV5-1 to TRBJ1-3; TRBD1 aligns across 7 bases. The germline gives CDR1 SGHRS, CDR2 YFSETQ. Trimming took 0 bases from V and 7 from J; bases not matched to a gene: 10. CDR3 size: 16 residues. The CDR3 DNA follows: TGCGCCAGCAGCTTGGGCCCGGGACAGAAAAGGAACACCATATATTTT. Translation: CASSLGPGQKRNTIYF. Based on the CDR3 plus reference TRBV5-1 and TRBJ1-3, the full variable domain is KAGVTQTPRYLIKTRGQQVTLSCSPISGHRSVSWYQQTPGQGLQFLFEYFSETQRNKGNFPGRFSGRQFSNSRSEMNVSTLELGDSALYLCASSLGPGQKRNTIYFGEGSWLTVV.

The chain has TRBV12-3 or TRBV12-4 and TRBJ1-2, with D unresolved. The CDR3 is made up of 12 amino acids. Trimming pared 8 bases from V and 5 bases from J, leaving 12 bases between. CDR3 in amino acids: CASGSGWYGYTF. Written as DNA, the CDR3 is TGTGCCAGCGGGTCTGGGTGGTATGGCTACACCTTC.

This clonotype was found a few times. The V and J genes are TRBV5-1 and TRBJ1-1; a weak D match, TRBD1 (5 bases). This CDR3 has 17 amino acids. Germline V gene data show CDR1 as SGHRS and CDR2 as YFSETQ. The V end was cut by 0 bases, the J end by 5 bases, with 20 bases between. The CDR3 loop reads CASSLGTRQSPRTEAFF. CDR3 DNA: TGCGCCAGCAGCTTGGGGACAAGACAGAGCCCGAGGACTGAAGCTTTCTTT.

This clonotype was seen more than once but under ten times. The chain's CDR3 is CASSLSSAGRGTSTDTQYF. CDR3 nucleotides: TGTGCCAGCAGCTTATCCTCAGCAGGCAGGGGCACTAGCACAGATACGCAGTATTTT. The chain couples TRBV7-6 to TRBJ2-3, with D possibly TRBD1 on 6 matching bases. This CDR3 comprises 19 residues. The germline CDR1 and CDR2 sequences are SGHVS and FNYEAQ. V was pared by 2 bases and J by 0 bases, with 21 bases between.

A few counts support this clonotype. V gene TRBV20-1 combines with J gene TRBJ1-2; 9 nucleotides line up with TRBD1. Trimming removed 3 bases from V and 5 bases from J; junction bases left unmatched: 4. Germline V CDR1 and CDR2: DFQATT, SNEGSKA (reference sequence). CDR3 length: 13 residues. CDR3 sequence: CSASSGTGYGYTF. CDR3 sequence (DNA): TGCAGTGCTAGCTCCGGGACAGGGTATGGCTACACCTTC.

In this sample, this clonotype turned up a few times. The chain uses TRBV6-5 and TRBJ2-7; 11 bases line up with TRBD1. There are 16 residues in the CDR3. The germline CDR1 and CDR2 sequences are MNHEY and SVGAGI. The V gene end was trimmed by 5 bases and the J gene end by 1 base; junction bases not matched to a gene: 7. The DNA for the CDR3 is TGTGCCAGCAGTAAAAGCCGGGACAGGGGGTCCTACGAGCAGTACTTC. Translation gives CASSKSRDRGSYEQYF.

This clonotype was seen only a few times. J is TRBJ2-4 and V is TRBV6-2 or TRBV6-3; 11 positions agree with TRBD2. Germline lookup yields CDR1 MNHEY and CDR2 SVGEGT. The ends lost 5 bases at V and 10 bases at J; junction bases unmatched: 7. CDR3 length: 14 residues. The CDR3 sequence: CASSPSGGPGIQYF. The CDR3 bases are TGTGCCAGCAGTCCTAGCGGGGGGCCGGGGATTCAGTACTTC.

This clonotype appeared a few times. The chain carries TRBV5-1 and TRBJ2-7; D is unclear. Germline lookup yields CDR1 SGHRS and CDR2 YFSETQ. This CDR3 contains 15 residues. The V and J ends lost 4 bases and 4 bases respectively, with 18 bases between them. CDR3 sequence (DNA): TGCGCCAGCAGCCCGAGCGCGCCGACATTTTACGAGCAGTACGTC. The encoded protein is CASSPSAPTFYEQYV.

This clonotype was found a few times. The V and J genes are TRBV6-2 or TRBV6-3 and TRBJ2-3, with D possibly TRBD1 on 6 matching bases. Trimming cost V 6 bases and J 2 bases, with 15 bases left between them. The CDR3 spans 15 residues. Germline-derived CDR1 and CDR2 are MNHEY and SVGEGT. The CDR3 sequence is CASRDQGGSTDTQYF. Written as DNA, the CDR3 is TGTGCCAGCAGGGACCAAGGGGGTTCCACAGATACGCAGTATTTT.

This clonotype appeared a few times. V gene TRBV3-1 combines with J gene TRBJ1-6; the D is unclear. V was cut by 6 bases and J by 4 bases, with 4 bases left in between. This CDR3 contains 12 residues. Per germline, CDR1 LGHDT and CDR2 YNNKEL (reference sequence). CDR3 DNA: TGTGCCAGCAGGGAATATAATTCACCCCTCCACTTT. Translating gives CASREYNSPLHF.

This clonotype has only a few counts. The chain links TRBV4-3 to TRBJ2-3; the match to TRBD2 covers 7 bases. Germline V CDR1 and CDR2: LGHNA, YSLEER. There are 16 residues in the CDR3. The junction had 11 bases not matched to a gene; V was cut back by 2 bases and J by 6 bases. The CDR3 nucleotides are TGCGCCAGCAGCCAATGGGCTAGCGGCTCTCGTGATACGCAGTATTTT. Translated: CASSQWASGSRDTQYF.

The chain links TRBV5-6 to TRBJ1-1; D ambiguous. The germline V and J ends were trimmed by 4 bases and 1 base, with 8 bases remaining between them. CDR1 SGHDT and CDR2 YYEEEE come from the germline V gene. The CDR3 totals 13 residues. CDR3 region: CASSRIKNTEAFF. In DNA form, the CDR3 reads TGTGCCAGCAGCCGGATTAAGAACACTGAAGCTTTCTTT. Variable domain in full (rest from reference TRBV5-6 and TRBJ1-1): DAGVTQSPTHLIKTRGQQVTLRCSPKSGHDTVSWYQQALGQGPQFIFQYYEEEERQRGNFPDRFSGHQFPNYSSELNVNALLLGDSALYLCASSRIKNTEAFFGQGTRLTVV.

This clonotype was seen a handful of times. This chain links TRBV13 with TRBJ2-2; maybe TRBD1 (5 bases). From germline, CDR1 is PRHDT and CDR2 FYEKMQ (reference sequence). Trimming shortened V by 5 bases and J by 3 bases, and 16 bases separated the two germline ends. CDR3 length: 16 residues. CDR3 amino acids: CASSRQLGADTGELFF. The CDR3 bases are TGTGCCAGCAGCCGCCAGCTAGGGGCAGACACCGGGGAGCTGTTTTTT.

This rearrangement joins TRBV7-2 to TRBJ1-1; 7 bases align to TRBD1. The CDR3 runs 15 residues. The V and J ends lost 3 bases and 5 bases, in that order; junction bases with no gene match: 9. Germline CDR1 is SGHTA and CDR2 is FQGNSA. CDR3 nucleotide sequence: TGTGCCAGCAGCTTCTTAGACAGGGTTGGGACTGAAGCTTTCTTT. As protein: CASSFLDRVGTEAFF.

This chain uses TRBV20-1 with TRBJ2-7; D possibly uses TRBD1 or TRBD2 (6 bases each). This CDR3 region has 14 residues. The germline CDR1 and CDR2 sequences are DFQATT and SNEGSKA (reference sequence). V lost 0 bases and J 4 bases, leaving 13 bases between the germline ends. CDR3 residues: CSARDFGGRYEQYF. CDR3 bases: TGCAGTGCTAGAGATTTCGGGGGCCGATACGAGCAGTACTTC.

This clonotype was seen only a few times. The chain carries TRBV7-3 and TRBJ2-3; 13 bases fit TRBD2. Trimming cost V 4 bases and J 0 bases; bases outside gene matches: 7. Germline V gene lookup returns CDR1 SGHTA and CDR2 FQGTGA. The CDR3 has 18 residues. The CDR3 DNA sequence: TGTGCCAGCAGCTCACCGCTACTAGCGGGGGGGAGCACAGATACGCAGTATTTT. Translating gives CASSSPLLAGGSTDTQYF.

This sequence joins TRBV20-1 and TRBJ2-2; the match to TRBD2 covers 7 bases. CDR1 is DFQATT and CDR2 is SNEGSKA in the germline V gene (reference sequence). The J segment lost 5 bases and the V segment lost 4 bases, leaving 7 bases of the junction unmatched. CDR3 length: 14 residues. The CDR3: CSATQAAGTGELFF. The CDR3 DNA is TGCAGTGCTACCCAGGCAGCGGGGACCGGGGAGCTGTTTTTT.

The J gene is TRBJ2-3, the V gene TRBV6-5; 11 positions match TRBD1. CDR1 is MNHEY and CDR2 is SVGAGI in the germline V gene. The CDR3 loop spans 14 amino acids. The V segment lost 10 bases and the J segment 2 bases; nucleotides outside the gene matches: 5. The CDR3 coding sequence is TGTGCCACCGGACAGGGGGCTAACACAGATACGCAGTATTTT. Protein product: CATGQGANTDTQYF.

The J gene is TRBJ2-3, the V gene TRBV7-2, with D perhaps matching TRBD1 or TRBD2 (6 bases each). The CDR3 is 16 amino acids. The V and J ends lost 2 bases and 1 base respectively, with 13 bases between them. Germline V gene lookup returns CDR1 SGHTA and CDR2 FQGNSA. The CDR3 DNA is TGTGCCAGCAGCTTATCCCCGGGGGCGGGCACAGATACGCAGTATTTT. Amino acid sequence: CASSLSPGAGTDTQYF.

This clonotype was picked up one time. The chain couples TRBV5-4 to TRBJ2-5; a weak D match, TRBD1 (6 bases). The CDR3 runs 14 residues. Germline loops: CDR1 SGHNT, CDR2 YYREEE (reference sequence). The V and J ends lost 2 bases and 1 base respectively, with 9 bases between them. In nucleotides, the CDR3 is TGTGCCAGCAGCTTCCGGGACACCCAAGAGACCCAGTACTTC. It codes for CASSFRDTQETQYF.

This clonotype was observed a few times. The chain couples TRBV5-1 to TRBJ2-3, with 10 nucleotides matching TRBD2. CDR3 size: 17 residues. V shed 3 bases and J 10 bases; nucleotides not matched to a gene: 17. The germline V gene encodes CDR1 SGHRS and CDR2 YFSETQ. In DNA form, the CDR3 reads TGCGCCAGCAGCTGGCATCAGCGGGGGGGCCAGACCTTGGCGCAGTATTTT. This codes for CASSWHQRGGQTLAQYF. Full variable domain (missing parts from reference TRBV5-1 and TRBJ2-3): KAGVTQTPRYLIKTRGQQVTLSCSPISGHRSVSWYQQTPGQGLQFLFEYFSETQRNKGNFPGRFSGRQFSNSRSEMNVSTLELGDSALYLCASSWHQRGGQTLAQYFGPGTRLTVL.

This clonotype was counted a few times. The V gene is TRBV5-6, the J gene TRBJ2-5; TRBD2 is a possible D gene (6 bases). V was shortened by 1 base and J by 2 bases, with 12 bases between the two germline ends. CDR3 length: 15 residues. Germline-derived CDR1 and CDR2 are SGHDT and YYEEEE. CDR3: CASSLRGTEQETQYF. The CDR3 DNA follows: TGTGCCAGCAGCTTGCGCGGGACGGAACAAGAGACCCAGTACTTC.